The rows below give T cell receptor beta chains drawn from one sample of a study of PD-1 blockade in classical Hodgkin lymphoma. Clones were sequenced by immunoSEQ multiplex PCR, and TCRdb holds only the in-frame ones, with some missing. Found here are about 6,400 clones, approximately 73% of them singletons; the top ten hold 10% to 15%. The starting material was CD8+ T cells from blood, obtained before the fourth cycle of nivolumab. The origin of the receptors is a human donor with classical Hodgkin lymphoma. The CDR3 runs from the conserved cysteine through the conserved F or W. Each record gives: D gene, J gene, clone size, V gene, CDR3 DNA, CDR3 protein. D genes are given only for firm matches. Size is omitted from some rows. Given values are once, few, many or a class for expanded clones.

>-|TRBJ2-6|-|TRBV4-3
TGCGCCAGCAGCCCCTACACCTCTGGGGCCAACGTCCTGACTTTC
CASSPYTSGANVLTF
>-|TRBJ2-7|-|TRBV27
TGTGCCAGCAGTTTATCGAGGGGGGCAGAATACGAGCAGTACTTC
CASSLSRGAEYEQYF
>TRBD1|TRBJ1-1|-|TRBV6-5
TGTGCCAGCAGTCTCTCGTGGACAGGGTCCACTGAAGCTTTCTTT
CASSLSWTGSTEAFF
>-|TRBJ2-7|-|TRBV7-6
TGTGCCAGCAGCCCACGAGCAGGGCAGTTCTACGAGCAGTACTTC
CASSPRAGQFYEQYF
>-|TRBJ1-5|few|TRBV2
TGTGCCAGCAGGGAGGGGCCTCTCGCCCAGCATTTT
CASREGPLAQHF
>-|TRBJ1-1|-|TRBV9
TGTGCCAGCAGCGTAGACGGCAGGGAGAGCACTGAAGCTTTCTTT
CASSVDGRESTEAFF
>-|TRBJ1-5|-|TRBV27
TGTGCCAGCAGTTTATCCCTTAATCAGCCCCAGCATTTT
CASSLSLNQPQHF
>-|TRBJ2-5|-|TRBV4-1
TGCGCCAGCAGCCAGACAGTGGCCAACCAAGAGACCCAGTACTTC
CASSQTVANQETQYF
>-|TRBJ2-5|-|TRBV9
TGTGCCAGCAGCGTAGGAGGGGCTCCGACGGAGACCCAGTACTTC
CASSVGGAPTETQYF
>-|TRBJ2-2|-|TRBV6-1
TGTGCCAGCAGTGAAGAACGGACAGTCAACACCGGGGAGCTGTTTTTT
CASSEERTVNTGELFF
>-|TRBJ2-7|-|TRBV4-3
TGCGCCAGCAGCCAAGACCCGTTGGGGGAGCAGTACTTC
CASSQDPLGEQYF
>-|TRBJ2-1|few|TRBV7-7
TGTGCCAGCAGCGACGGACAATACAATGAGCAGTTCTTC
CASSDGQYNEQFF
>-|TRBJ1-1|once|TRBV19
TGTGCCAGTAGGGGTCGTGATTTGAACACTGAAGCTTTCTTT
CASRGRDLNTEAFF
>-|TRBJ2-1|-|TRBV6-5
TGTGCCAGCAGTTACGGTCAAAATAATGAGCAGTTCTTC
CASSYGQNNEQFF
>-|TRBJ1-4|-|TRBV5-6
TGTGCCAGCAGCTTGGCAGGGGATAATGAAAAACTGTTTTTT
CASSLAGDNEKLFF
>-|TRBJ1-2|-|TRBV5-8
TGTGCCAGCAGCTCACCGGGGAGGATCAACTATGGCTACACCTTC
CASSSPGRINYGYTF
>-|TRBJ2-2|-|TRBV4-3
TGCGCCAGCAGCCAAGATCCATGGGAACGGGGGGAGCTGTTTTTT
CASSQDPWERGELFF
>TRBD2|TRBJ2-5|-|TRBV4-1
TGCGCCAGCAGCCAACCCGCAACTAGCGAACAAGAGACCCAGTACTTC
CASSQPATSEQETQYF